The source of this T cell receptor (beta chain) is a study of cytomegalovirus exposure and HLA in healthy donors. Overall study findings and caveats: Three chains tied to CMV proved CMV antigen-specific in vitro. Cytomegalovirus-associated status was assigned to some 160 TCR beta chains. Subsequent analysis found a tendency for first-cohort TCR clusters to co-occur within the 120 or so validation repertoires.

This table comes from immunoSEQ multiplex PCR, and its TCRdb copy is limited to in-frame clones, with some not included. The data show about 270,000 clones, with 70% to 90% seen just once and 1% held by the top ten. About this clone: The antigen is unknown.

From the roughly 110-subject validation cohort, which was separate from the approximately 670-subject first cohort, the donors were drawn. V was cut by 2 bases and J by 7 bases, with 25 bases left in between. The germline V gene has CDR1 SQVTM and CDR2 ANQGSEA. This CDR3 contains 17 residues. The sequence derives from a woman under 30 in good health and CMV-seronegative. The chain uses TRBV29-1 and TRBJ2-3; D possibly corresponds to TRBD1 (5 bases). Source material: PBMCs. The CDR3 spells CSVEFGLTPIRGNTQYF. The CDR3 region has the DNA TGCAGCGTTGAATTTGGGCTGACGCCCATTAGGGGAAATACGCAGTATTTT.